Reported below is one T cell receptor beta chain. Its antigen is still unknown. Study-wide points: Tumor memory CD4+ T cell TCR gene usage clustered with blood and lymph node memory CD4+ cells and lymph node naive CD4+ cells.

Semi-nested PCR with Nested Universal Primer A followed constant-region reverse priming of full-length variable regions. TCRdb reanalysed the 5' RACE reads using MiXCR and keeps one entry per CDR3 protein. This table holds over 30,000 distinct CDR3 sequences, about a quarter found once. The CDR3 consists of 13 residues. V dropped 2 bases and J dropped 5 bases, with 9 bases sitting between them. Germline CDR1 reads SGHTA; CDR2 reads FQGTGA. Naive CD4+ cells had CD25+ Tregs removed. This rearrangement joins TRBV7-3 to TRBJ1-1, with a possible D match to TRBD1 (5 bases). The specimen was naive CD4+ T cells sorted from a lymph node. As for subset: naive CD4+ T cells, CD4+CD45RA+CD25-. The receptor was derived from a female donor with breast cancer. The CDR3 is CASSLRGGTEAFF. The CDR3 coding sequence is TGTGCCAGCAGCTTACGGGGGGGGACTGAAGCTTTCTTT.